This T cell receptor (beta chain) was profiled in a study of Ad26.COV2.S vaccination and SARS-CoV-2 variants (dated by TCRdb to about 2021). About the investigation overall: Vaccine-arm donors were drawn from COV1001, a multicentre, randomized, double-blind, placebo-controlled phase I-IIa trial of Ad26.COV2.S in healthy adults. Trial participants were randomized into five groups of five: low-dose or high-dose Ad26.COV2.S given once or twice, or placebo on both occasions. A total of 32 samples were included in the TCR-sequenced set, comprising around 19 Ad26.COV2.S vaccine recipients, 5 placebo recipients and 8 SARS-CoV-2 convalescent individuals. Sequencing of the TCRbeta repertoire served to evaluate the specificity and breadth of SARS-CoV-2-reactive T cell receptors following Ad26.COV2.S vaccination. Throughout the experiments and outcome assessment, investigators stayed blinded to trial group allocation. Ad26.COV2.S was administered intramuscularly at a dose of 5x10^10 or 1x10^11 viral particles, either as one shot or as two shots given 56 days apart. What the work shows at the level of the full study, not this receptor alone: Compared with placebo recipients, Ad26.COV2.S recipients showed higher spike-specific TCR breadth (P = 0.0014). Non-spike TCR breadth was comparable between vaccine and placebo recipients, consistent with the vaccine containing only spike. After vaccination, spike-specific CD8+ and CD4+ T cell responses were reported to show substantial breadth. The study was not powered for comparison of responses between vaccine doses or regimens. The authors noted that the TCR breadth and depth analyses may have underestimated total T cell responses.

TCRbeta CDR3 regions were sequenced with the immunoSEQ Assay. After extraction, genomic DNA underwent amplification by bias-controlled multiplex PCR, followed by high-throughput sequencing. Processing in the source paper ran as follows. Collapsing and filtering of sequences were performed to quantify the absolute abundance of each unique TCRbeta CDR3 region. T cell fraction was estimated by normalizing TCRbeta template counts to usable DNA, with usable DNA measured through amplification of reference genes found in all nucleated cells. Repertoire TCRs were annotated as SARS-CoV-2-specific when V gene, CDR3 amino acid sequence and J gene were exactly matched to a known reactive TCR set. The reference SARS-CoV-2 TCR set came from MIRA and was filtered for enrichment in COVID-19-positive ImmuneCODE repertoires, removing public or cross-reactive TCRs. Using the MIRA antigens, annotated TCRs were further analysed by specific ORF or by position within an ORF. Breadth was defined as the number of annotated unique rearrangements divided by the total number of unique productive rearrangements, and depth was defined as the summed frequency of the annotated unique rearrangements. Group comparisons of TCR breadth used two-sided Wilcoxon rank-sum tests. TCRdb limited this immuneACCESS table to in-frame rearrangements with V and J called. A share of clones is missing; checked studies link under half to unresolved V genes, and the rest is unexplained. The V and J calls and the clone size are those of that table, but D and trimming were determined from the DNA. The sample profile shows around 320,000 clones; around four fifths of them were found once. The ten largest clones represent 2.1% of the sample.

Regarding this clone: The antigen it binds to is not known. No per-base quality is available; no much larger clone lies one base away.

The treatment or condition label of this sample denotes: 15 to 20 received Ad26.COV2.S at low or high dose, single or two shots; roughly 5 received placebo; per-sample allocation not given. Repertoires of vaccine and placebo recipients were sequenced from samples collected on day 63 after the first injection. In Cohort 1b, roughly 25 adults aged 18-55 years were enrolled at a single site in Boston, USA, between 29 July and 7 August 2020. As a vaccine, Ad26.COV2.S was a replication-incompetent adenovirus type 26 vector that expressed a prefusion-stabilized SARS-CoV-2 spike protein derived from the original Wuhan strain. The sample consisted of peripheral blood, taken in a trial of Ad26.COV2.S vaccine versus placebo. This TCR was sampled from a person aged 18 to 59 who received the Ad26.COV2.S COVID-19 vaccine or a placebo.

The DNA is as follows: TGTGCCAGCTCACCACGGGACAGGGACTTTAATGAGCAGTTCTTC. The translation is CASSPRDRDFNEQFF. The receptor chain draws on TRBV18 and TRBJ2-1, and 9 junctional nucleotides match TRBD1. As encoded in the germline V gene, CDR1 is KGHSH while CDR2 is LQKENI. The junction shows trimming of 1 base on V and 7 bases on J, and the gene matches do not reach 5 bases of it. Reading from cysteine to phenylalanine, the CDR3 counts 15 amino acids. Only the CDR3 DNA is retained, 45 bases long and in frame from the first base.